Listed below are T cell receptor beta chains from one sample, sequenced in a study of naive and memory T cell subsets. A single record per CDR3 protein comes from TCRdb applying MiXCR to the 5' RACE reads. The sample has about 62,000 distinct CDR3 sequences; less than 10% are singletons. These receptors were taken from a female donor in good health. Both conserved end residues are part of each CDR3. D genes are given only for firm matches. Clone size, where shown, is once, few, many, or a class for clones that have expanded.

NA,many,TRBJ2-3,TRBV20-1,CSARGVGAGTDTQYF,TGCAGTGCTAGGGGCGTGGGGGCAGGCACAGATACGCAGTATTTT
NA,NA,TRBJ1-1,TRBV6-5,CASSYSSQWNTEAFF,TGTGCCAGCAGTTACTCCTCGCAGTGGAACACTGAAGCTTTCTTT
NA,NA,TRBJ1-1,TRBV18,CASSPPRQGMNTEAFF,TGTGCCAGCTCACCACCGCGGCAGGGGATGAACACTGAAGCTTTCTTT
NA,many,TRBJ2-3,TRBV29-1,CSVDELETDTQYF,TGCAGCGTCGACGAGCTCGAGACAGATACGCAGTATTTT
TRBD2,many,TRBJ2-3,TRBV29-1,CSASGANTDTQYF,TGCAGCGCTAGCGGGGCTAACACAGATACGCAGTATTTT
TRBD2,few,TRBJ2-1,TRBV29-1,CSVEGVPGLAVINYNEQFF,TGCAGCGTTGAGGGAGTCCCGGGACTAGCGGTGATAAACTACAATGAGCAGTTCTTC
TRBD1,few,TRBJ2-5,TRBV5-6,CASRGRGRGETQYF,TGTGCCAGCAGGGGCAGGGGGCGCGGGGAGACCCAGTACTTC
NA,NA,TRBJ2-1,TRBV5-1,CASSSDSSYNEQFF,TGCGCCAGCAGCTCGGATAGCTCCTACAATGAGCAGTTCTTC
NA,NA,TRBJ1-1,TRBV18,CASSPSKRGVTEAFF,TGTGCCAGCTCACCATCAAAGAGAGGGGTGACTGAAGCTTTCTTT
TRBD2,NA,TRBJ2-2,TRBV30,CAWSGPSSGAAGELFF,TGTGCCTGGAGTGGACCCTCTAGCGGAGCAGCCGGGGAGCTGTTTTTT
NA,many,TRBJ1-1,TRBV13,CASSLNRRTEAFF,TGTGCCAGCAGCTTAAACAGGCGCACTGAAGCTTTCTTT
TRBD1,NA,TRBJ1-6,TRBV30,CASSDRDYNSPLHF,TGTGCCTCCTCGGACAGGGACTATAATTCACCCCTCCACTTT
NA,many,TRBJ1-1,TRBV6-2/TRBV6-3,CASTEGHLNTEAFF,TGTGCCAGCACCGAGGGACACCTGAACACTGAAGCTTTCTTT
NA,few,TRBJ2-6,TRBV7-2,CASRFSGANVLTF,TGTGCCAGCCGATTCTCTGGGGCCAACGTCCTGACTTTC
NA,few,TRBJ2-1,TRBV6-1,CASSEGVLPPADEQFF,TGTGCCAGCAGTGAAGGGGTACTCCCTCCGGCCGATGAGCAGTTCTTC
NA,few,TRBJ1-1,TRBV12-3/TRBV12-4,CASSARPGTMTEAFF,TGTGCCAGCAGTGCGAGACCGGGGACGATGACTGAAGCTTTCTTT
TRBD2,many,TRBJ2-1,TRBV29-1,CSVGPVGLAGGYNEQFF,TGCAGCGTTGGCCCGGTGGGACTAGCGGGAGGTTACAATGAGCAGTTCTTC
NA,many,TRBJ1-5,TRBV7-2,CASSLGGGGQPQHF,TGTGCCAGCAGCCTCGGAGGGGGAGGTCAGCCCCAGCATTTT
NA,few,TRBJ1-6,TRBV11-2,CASSLYNSPLHF,TGTGCCAGCAGCCTCTATAATTCACCCCTCCACTTT
NA,few,TRBJ2-3,TRBV27,CASSLNPADTQYF,TGTGCCAGCAGTCTAAACCCCGCAGATACGCAGTATTTT
TRBD1,NA,TRBJ1-6,TRBV12-3/TRBV12-4,CASSSLTGGNSPLHF,TGTGCCAGCAGTTCCCTGACAGGGGGTAATTCACCCCTCCACTTT
NA,few,TRBJ2-1,TRBV6-5,CASSRDMVNEQFF,TGTGCCAGCAGTCGGGACATGGTGAATGAGCAGTTCTTC
NA,many,TRBJ1-1,TRBV28,CASSFNNQNFMNTEAFF,TGTGCCAGCAGTTTTAATAACCAGAACTTTATGAACACTGAAGCTTTCTTT
NA,few,TRBJ2-3,TRBV3-1,CASSPPGLLARTDTQYF,TGTGCCAGCAGCCCCCCCGGGTTACTAGCCCGCACAGATACGCAGTATTTT
NA,many,TRBJ1-4,TRBV11-2,CASSLAAAPNEKLFF,TGTGCCAGCAGCTTAGCGGCAGCTCCTAATGAAAAACTGTTTTTT
NA,many,TRBJ1-5,TRBV28,CASSPPRRWQPQHF,TGTGCCAGCAGTCCCCCCCGACGTTGGCAGCCCCAGCATTTT
TRBD2,few,TRBJ2-5,TRBV6-6,CASGPRGGAGETQYF,TGTGCCAGCGGGCCTCGCGGGGGGGCCGGAGAGACCCAGTACTTC
NA,many,TRBJ2-2,TRBV12-3/TRBV12-4,CASSFGSIAGELFF,TGTGCCAGCAGTTTTGGTTCTATCGCCGGGGAGCTGTTTTTT
NA,NA,TRBJ2-7,TRBV13,CASRTGGDEQYF,TGTGCCAGCAGGACAGGAGGGGACGAGCAGTACTTC
NA,NA,TRBJ2-1,TRBV29-1,CSVEVGEYNEQFF,TGCAGCGTTGAAGTAGGGGAATACAATGAGCAGTTCTTC
NA,many,TRBJ1-1,TRBV9,CASSNSARGSAEAFF,TGTGCCAGCAGCAACTCTGCCAGGGGCAGCGCTGAAGCTTTCTTT
TRBD2,many,TRBJ2-7,TRBV12-3/TRBV12-4,CASSPLGLAGGRAYEQYF,TGTGCCAGCAGCCCCCTAGGACTAGCGGGAGGCCGAGCCTACGAGCAGTACTTC
TRBD1,many,TRBJ1-1,TRBV6-2/TRBV6-3,CASSYSRDRGLWDTEAFF,TGTGCCAGCAGTTACTCCCGGGACAGGGGATTATGGGACACTGAAGCTTTCTTT
TRBD1,many,TRBJ1-1,TRBV25-1,CASSGSGPGQGETEAFF,TGTGCCAGCAGTGGGAGTGGCCCCGGACAGGGAGAAACTGAAGCTTTCTTT
NA,many,TRBJ1-1,TRBV11-2,CASNPGRLNTEAFF,TGTGCCAGCAACCCAGGAAGACTGAACACTGAAGCTTTCTTT
TRBD2,NA,TRBJ2-1,TRBV29-1,CSATGTSGRAFDEQFF,TGCAGCGCCACCGGGACTAGCGGGAGGGCCTTCGATGAGCAGTTCTTC
TRBD2,few,TRBJ2-1,TRBV9,CASSVLADSYNEQFF,TGTGCCAGCAGCGTCCTAGCGGATTCCTACAATGAGCAGTTCTTC
TRBD1,many,TRBJ2-6,TRBV7-2,CASSLAIVTGVSGANVLTF,TGTGCCAGCAGCTTGGCGATTGTGACAGGGGTTTCCGGGGCCAACGTCCTGACTTTC
NA,many,TRBJ1-1,TRBV28,CASSLSTEAFF,TGTGCCAGCAGTTTGTCCACTGAAGCTTTCTTT
NA,few,TRBJ2-2,TRBV12-3/TRBV12-4,CASSLAGLNGELFF,TGTGCCAGCAGTTTAGCGGGCCTCAACGGGGAGCTGTTTTTT
NA,few,TRBJ2-2,TRBV18,CASSPSGARGELFF,TGTGCCAGCTCACCCTCCGGGGCTCGAGGGGAGCTGTTTTTT
NA,few,TRBJ2-3,TRBV12-3/TRBV12-4,CASSLRGAGTDTQYF,TGTGCCAGCAGTTTAAGGGGGGCTGGGACAGATACGCAGTATTTT
TRBD1,few,TRBJ2-7,TRBV13,CASSPRDRGYEQYF,TGTGCCAGCAGCCCAAGGGACAGGGGCTACGAGCAGTACTTC